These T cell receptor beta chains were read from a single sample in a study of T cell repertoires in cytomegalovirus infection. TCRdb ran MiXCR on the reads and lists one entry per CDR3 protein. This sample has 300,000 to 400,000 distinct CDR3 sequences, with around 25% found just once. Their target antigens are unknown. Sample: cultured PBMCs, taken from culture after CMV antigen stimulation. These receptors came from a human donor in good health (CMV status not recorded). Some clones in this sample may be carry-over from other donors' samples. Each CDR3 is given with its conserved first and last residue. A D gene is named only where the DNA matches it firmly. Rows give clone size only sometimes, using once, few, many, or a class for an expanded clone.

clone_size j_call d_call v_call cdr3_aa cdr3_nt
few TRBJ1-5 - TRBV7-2 CASSTGGQPQHF TGTGCCAGCAGCACGGGCGGGCAGCCCCAGCATTTT
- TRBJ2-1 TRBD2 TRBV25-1 CASSEQGGRVEQFF TGTGCCAGCAGTGAACAGGGCGGGAGAGTCGAGCAGTTCTTC
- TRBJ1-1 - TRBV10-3 CAISGGGLNTEAFF TGTGCCATCAGTGGCGGGGGGTTGAACACTGAAGCTTTCTTT
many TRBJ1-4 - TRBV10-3 CAISRGGSTNEKLFF TGTGCCATCAGCCGCGGAGGGTCAACTAATGAAAAACTGTTTTTT
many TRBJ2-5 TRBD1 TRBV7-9 CASSRQGRIETQYF TGTGCCAGCAGTAGACAGGGTCGGATCGAGACCCAGTACTTC
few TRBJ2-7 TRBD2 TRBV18 CASSDDGGNPEQYF TGTGCCAGCTCAGACGACGGGGGGAACCCCGAGCAGTACTTC
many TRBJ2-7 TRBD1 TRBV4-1 CASSQEQGRGEQYF TGCGCCAGCAGCCAAGAACAGGGGAGAGGAGAGCAGTACTTC
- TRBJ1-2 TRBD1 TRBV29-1 CSVGDRGNYGYTF TGCAGCGTAGGGGACAGGGGTAACTATGGCTACACCTTC
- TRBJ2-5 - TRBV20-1 CSARDNRETQYF TGCAGTGCTAGAGATAATCGGGAGACCCAGTACTTC
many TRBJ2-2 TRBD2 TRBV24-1 CATSDLLLAGTGELFF TGTGCCACCAGTGATTTATTACTAGCGGGAACCGGGGAGCTGTTTTTT
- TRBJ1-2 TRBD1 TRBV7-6 CASSFPLRGRANYGYTF TGTGCCAGCAGCTTCCCCCTCAGGGGGCGGGCTAACTATGGCTACACCTTC
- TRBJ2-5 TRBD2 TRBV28 CASSLGLAGEETQYF TGTGCCAGCAGCCTGGGACTAGCGGGAGAAGAGACCCAGTACTTC
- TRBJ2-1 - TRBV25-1 CASSERQVPYNEQFF TGTGCCAGCAGTGAACGGCAGGTACCCTACAATGAGCAGTTCTTC
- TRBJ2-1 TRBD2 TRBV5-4 CASSILLAGGMDEQFF TGTGCCAGCAGCATACTATTAGCGGGAGGGATGGATGAGCAGTTCTTC
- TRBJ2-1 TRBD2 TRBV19 CASRSRTSGRHNVEQFF TGTGCCAGTAGGTCCCGGACTAGCGGGAGGCACAATGTAGAGCAGTTCTTC
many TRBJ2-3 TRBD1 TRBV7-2 CASSLENRGHDTQYF TGTGCCAGCAGCTTAGAAAACAGGGGGCACGATACGCAGTATTTT
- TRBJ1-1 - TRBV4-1 CASSQAETDTEAFF TGCGCCAGCAGCCAGGCAGAAACGGACACTGAAGCTTTCTTT
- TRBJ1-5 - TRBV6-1 CASSGRDYQPQHF TGTGCCAGCAGTGGCAGGGATTATCAGCCCCAGCATTTT
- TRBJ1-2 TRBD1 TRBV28 CASSSPGPGQMDTRNYGYTF TGTGCCAGCAGTTCCCCGGGCCCGGGACAGATGGATACTCGGAACTATGGCTACACCTTC
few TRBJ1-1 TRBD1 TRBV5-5 CASSSGGQGWTEAFF TGTGCCAGCAGCTCCGGGGGACAGGGTTGGACTGAAGCTTTCTTT
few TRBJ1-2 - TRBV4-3 CASSQEQGRDYGYTF TGCGCCAGCAGCCAAGAGCAGGGGAGGGACTATGGCTACACCTTC
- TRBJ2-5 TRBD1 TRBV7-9 CASSPRDRAFQETQYF TGTGCCAGCAGCCCCCGGGACAGGGCCTTTCAAGAGACCCAGTACTTC
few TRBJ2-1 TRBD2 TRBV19 CASRSASGIQYEQFF TGTGCCAGTAGGTCCGCTAGCGGGATTCAGTATGAGCAGTTCTTC
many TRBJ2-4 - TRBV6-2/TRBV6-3 CASSPSQGNPLAKNIQYF TGTGCCAGCAGTCCCTCGCAGGGGAACCCTCTAGCCAAAAACATTCAGTACTTC
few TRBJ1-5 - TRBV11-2 CASSQMNQPQHF TGTGCCAGCAGCCAAATGAATCAGCCCCAGCATTTT
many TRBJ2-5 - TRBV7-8 CASSLRRFQETQYF TGTGCCAGCAGCTTGCGTCGATTCCAAGAGACCCAGTACTTC
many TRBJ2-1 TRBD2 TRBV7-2 CASSRHGLAGGATIVGNEQFF TGTGCCAGCAGCCGCCACGGACTAGCGGGAGGGGCGACTATAGTAGGTAATGAGCAGTTCTTC
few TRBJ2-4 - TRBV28 CASSLAANLVRIQYF TGTGCCAGCAGTTTAGCCGCTAACCTAGTGCGCATTCAGTACTTC
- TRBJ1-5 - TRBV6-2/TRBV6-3 CASSPTGRNQPQHF TGTGCCAGCAGTCCAACAGGCCGCAATCAGCCCCAGCATTTT
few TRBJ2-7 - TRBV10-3 CAISDSSYEQYF TGTGCCATCAGTGATTCCTCCTACGAGCAGTACTTC
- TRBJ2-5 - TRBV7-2 CASSSSGAGAETQYF TGTGCCAGCAGCTCCTCAGGGGCGGGAGCGGAGACCCAGTACTTC
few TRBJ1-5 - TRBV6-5 CASSSTYSNQPQHF TGTGCCAGCAGTTCGACTTATAGCAATCAGCCCCAGCATTTT
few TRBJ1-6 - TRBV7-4 CASSSGGGNSPLHF TGTGCCAGCAGCTCAGGTGGCGGCAATTCACCCCTCCACTTT
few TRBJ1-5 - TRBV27 CASSSQGIQWHF TGTGCCAGCAGTTCACAGGGTATCCAATGGCATTTT
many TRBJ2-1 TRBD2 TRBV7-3 CASSSTPGTSGNEQFF TGTGCCAGCAGTTCAACACCCGGGACTAGCGGCAATGAGCAGTTCTTC
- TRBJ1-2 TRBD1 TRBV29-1 CSVTGAYYGYTF TGCAGCGTGACAGGGGCCTACTATGGCTACACCTTC
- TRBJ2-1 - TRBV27 CASSITVYNEQFF TGTGCCAGCAGTATTACAGTCTACAATGAGCAGTTCTTC
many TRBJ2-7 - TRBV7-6 CASSLGESYEQYF TGTGCCAGCAGCTTAGGGGAATCCTACGAGCAGTACTTC
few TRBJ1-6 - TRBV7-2 CASSSDISYNSPLHF TGTGCCAGCAGCTCTGATATCTCCTATAATTCACCCCTCCACTTT
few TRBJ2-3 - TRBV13 CASGRVTGESPQYF TGTGCCAGCGGCCGCGTGACCGGGGAATCTCCGCAGTATTTT
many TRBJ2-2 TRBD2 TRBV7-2 CASSSRLAGITGELFF TGTGCCAGCAGCTCAAGACTAGCGGGAATTACCGGGGAGCTGTTTTTT
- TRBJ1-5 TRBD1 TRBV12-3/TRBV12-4 CASSSRGRGNQPQHF TGTGCCAGCAGTTCCAGGGGGCGCGGCAATCAGCCCCAGCATTTT
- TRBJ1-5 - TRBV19 CASYQPQHF TGTGCCAGTTATCAGCCCCAGCATTTT
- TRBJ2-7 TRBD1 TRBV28 CASRGTALTYEQYF TGTGCCAGCAGGGGGACAGCTTTAACCTACGAGCAGTACTTC
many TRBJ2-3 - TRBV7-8 CASRPRESTDTQYF TGTGCCAGCCGTCCGCGCGAGAGCACAGATACGCAGTATTTT
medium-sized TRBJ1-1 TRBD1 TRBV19 CASSLGQGHTEAFF TGTGCCAGCTCTCTGGGACAGGGACATACTGAAGCTTTCTTT
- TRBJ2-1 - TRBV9 CASSVHTTRNEQFF TGTGCCAGCAGCGTACACACCACTAGAAATGAGCAGTTCTTC
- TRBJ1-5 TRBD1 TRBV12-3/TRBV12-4 CASTKQGNQPQHF TGTGCCAGCACCAAACAGGGGAATCAGCCCCAGCATTTT
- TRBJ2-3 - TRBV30 CAWSVGQGGTDTQYF TGTGCCTGGAGTGTGGGGCAGGGAGGCACAGATACGCAGTATTTT
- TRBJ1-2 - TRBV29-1 CSARGTNGYTF TGCAGCGCGCGTGGTACCAATGGCTACACCTTC
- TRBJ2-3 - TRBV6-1 CASSVWRSFTDTQYF TGTGCCAGCAGCGTCTGGCGGAGTTTCACAGATACGCAGTATTTT
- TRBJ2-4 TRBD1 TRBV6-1 CATQTGIEPLAKNIQYF TGTGCCACCCAGACAGGGATAGAACCCCTAGCCAAAAACATTCAGTACTTC